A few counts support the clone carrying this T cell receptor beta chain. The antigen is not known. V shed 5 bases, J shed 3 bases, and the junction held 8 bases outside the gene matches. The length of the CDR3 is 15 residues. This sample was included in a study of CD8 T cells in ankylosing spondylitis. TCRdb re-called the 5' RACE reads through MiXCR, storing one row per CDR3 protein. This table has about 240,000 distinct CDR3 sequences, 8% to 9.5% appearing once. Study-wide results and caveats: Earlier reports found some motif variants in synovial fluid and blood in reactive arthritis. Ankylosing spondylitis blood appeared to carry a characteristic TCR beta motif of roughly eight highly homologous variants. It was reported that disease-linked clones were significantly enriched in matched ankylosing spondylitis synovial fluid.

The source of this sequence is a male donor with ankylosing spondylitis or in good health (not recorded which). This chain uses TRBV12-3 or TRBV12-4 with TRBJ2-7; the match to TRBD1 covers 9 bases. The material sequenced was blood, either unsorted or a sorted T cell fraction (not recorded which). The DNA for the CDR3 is TGTGCCAGCAGTCCCAAGACAGGGGGTCTCTACGAGCAGTACTTC. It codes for CASSPKTGGLYEQYF.